The 8 T cell receptor beta chains reported below all come from one sample, sequenced in a study of cytomegalovirus exposure and HLA in healthy donors (dated by TCRdb to the late 2010s). Library method: the immunoSEQ multiplex PCR assay. For the multiplex PCR, a mixture combining 60 forward primers for TCR Vbeta segments and 13 reverse primers for TCR Jbeta segments was used. The clones in this table, taken by TCRdb from immuneACCESS, are in-frame only. Not every clone is retained; where verified, under half of the shortfall comes from an unresolved V gene, and the cause of the rest is unknown. The sample yields more than 150,000 clones; 80% to 85% were counted once. Of the sample, roughly 0.73% falls within the top ten clones. Source material: PBMCs. The receptors shown here come from a young woman in good health and CMV-seronegative.

For the CDR3, the DNA is TGCGCCAGCAGCCAACATATACTAGCGACCAACCCCGAGCAGTACTTC. Translating gives CASSQHILATNPEQYF. V usage is TRBV4-1 and J usage is TRBJ2-7; 7 bases map to TRBD2. V lost 2 bases and J lost 6; bases outside the gene matches: 13. The V gene's germline CDR1 is MGHRA and CDR2 YSYEKL. This CDR3 comprises 16 residues.

The chain employs TRBV28 and TRBJ1-5, with D unclear. The CDR3 sequence is 12 residues long. The V end lost 6 bases, the J end lost 6 bases, and 9 bases lay between the germline ends. The germline V gene encodes CDR1 MDHEN and CDR2 SYDVKM. CDR3 nucleotides: TGTGCCAGCAGCGGAGGGCTTCAGCCCCAGCATTTT. It is translated as CASSGGLQPQHF.

This clone was seen once. The chain employs TRBV5-1 and TRBJ2-7, with 10 nucleotides matching TRBD1. The CDR3 contains 16 residues. Trimming took 3 bases from V and 6 from J; bases not matched to a gene: 12. Germline CDR1 and CDR2: SGHRS and YFSETQ. As DNA, the CDR3 is TGCGCCAGCAGCTCCCCCTTTGACAGGGGGCAGCGCGAGCAGTACTTC. Its protein product is CASSSPFDRGQREQYF.

The chain recombines TRBV5-6 with TRBJ2-1, with TRBD1 as a possible D gene (6 bases). Germline-derived CDR1 and CDR2 are SGHDT and YYEEEE. Trimming pared 1 base from V and 8 bases from J, leaving 7 bases between. The CDR3 length is 12 residues. In DNA form, the CDR3 reads TGTGCCAGCAGCTTGACAGGGTATGAGCAGTTCTTC. Translation: CASSLTGYEQFF.

The chain employs TRBV10-3 and TRBJ2-1; 11 bases line up with TRBD2. Per germline, CDR1 ENHRY and CDR2 SYGVKD. Trimming removed 5 bases from V and 5 bases from J; junction bases left unmatched: 5. CDR3 length: 15 amino acids. The DNA for the CDR3 is TGTGCCATCAGTAAGGGACTAGCGGATAACAATGAGCAGTTCTTC. Translated: CAISKGLADNNEQFF.

CDR3 DNA: TGTGCCAGCAGGACTAGCGGGGTTTTTCAGAACTACAAACACTACGAGCAGTACTTC. This gives the protein CASRTSGVFQNYKHYEQYF. The chain uses TRBV2 and TRBJ2-5; 11 bases fit TRBD2. The J call is in doubt because the DNA end fits TRBJ2-7 better. This CDR3 is 19 amino acids long. CDR1 and CDR2 (germline): SNHLY, FYNNEI.

The chain links TRBV10-3 to TRBJ2-7; 7 bases are shared with TRBD1. Germline V gene lookup returns CDR1 ENHRY and CDR2 SYGVKD. This CDR3 region has 15 residues. Germline trimming cut 6 bases from V and 5 bases from J; bases unmatched to any gene: 13. CDR3 residues: CAIRTAEGAGDEQYF. The CDR3 coding sequence is TGTGCCATCAGAACCGCCGAGGGGGCCGGCGACGAGCAGTACTTC.

The chain joins TRBV30 to TRBJ2-6; D is undetermined. This CDR3 region has 18 residues. Per the germline V gene, CDR1 is GTSNPN and CDR2 is SVGIG (reference sequence). The V and J ends lost 4 bases and 0 bases respectively, with 19 bases between them. The CDR3 region has the DNA TGTGCCTGGACCCCCCTAAGGCAGCTAGGCTCTGGGGCCAACGTCCTGACTTTC. This encodes CAWTPLRQLGSGANVLTF.